This T cell receptor beta chain came from a study of cytomegalovirus exposure and HLA in healthy donors (dated by TCRdb to 2017 to 2019). For the wider study: The 650 to 800 repertoires of the first cohort and the roughly 110 validation repertoires were produced on the same platform, according to a later analysis. Besides the first cohort of 666 subjects, a separate validation cohort made up of roughly 120 different subjects was used. To predict cytomegalovirus infection status, the study combined high-throughput TCR immunosequencing, statistical association of individual TCRs with disease status, and machine learning. The study aimed to test whether cataloging public T cell receptors could reveal signatures of past pathogen exposure.

Results and caveats for the whole study, not just this receptor: In vitro tests confirmed that a few of the cytomegalovirus-associated TCR beta chains recognize cytomegalovirus antigens. In both the original and validation cohorts, the classifier was reported to diagnose cytomegalovirus status with high specificity and sensitivity. Subsequent analysis determined that TCRs grouped into clusters in the first cohort also showed a tendency toward co-occurrence across the 120 validation repertoires, and 85% to 95% of cluster scores exceeded 0. According to the authors, the approach could potentially be generalized to other disease states and immunological phenotypes. The study gave a list of 150 to 200 TCR beta chains associated with cytomegalovirus. The validation cohort had no HLA typing available for a later analysis, so co-occurrence within that cohort was assessed over all 120 or so repertoires. Most TCR sequences were seen in very few donors, while some public TCRs were found in many individuals.

For CDR1 and CDR2, the germline V gene (reference sequence) lists MNHEY and SMNVEV. The CDR3, cysteine through phenylalanine, is 13 amino acids long. Only the CDR3 part of the read is kept: 39 bases, read in frame from the first base. V is reduced by 8 bases and J by 8 bases, leaving a spacing of 16 bases between them. Separate from the roughly 700-subject first cohort, the validation cohort of 90 to 150 subjects was the group to which the donors belonged. Libraries were built with the immunoSEQ multiplex PCR assay. The paper's data handling went like this. A statistical classification framework was built for diagnosing cytomegalovirus status from the catalog of TCR beta chain sequences. TCRdb's version of the immuneACCESS table is confined to in-frame rearrangements and falls short of the full clone set. An unresolved V gene accounts for under half of the shortfall where checked; the remainder is of unknown origin. V and J calls and clone size are those listed in that table; D and trimming were worked out from the DNA. The sample profile shows roughly 100,000 clones; about 95% of them were found once. The top ten hold around 0.85% of the sample.

A note on this clone: The specificity of this receptor is unknown. The input lacks base qualities; no much larger clone sits a single base away.

The sequenced sample consisted of PBMCs. This TCR came from a woman between 18 and 30 years old in good health and CMV-seronegative. The chain employs TRBV27 and TRBJ2-1; the D gene is perhaps TRBD2, from 7 matching bases. The sequenced DNA: TGTGCCAGCGGGGGGGCTAGCCAAGATGAGCAGTTCTTC. Translation gives CASGGASQDEQFF.